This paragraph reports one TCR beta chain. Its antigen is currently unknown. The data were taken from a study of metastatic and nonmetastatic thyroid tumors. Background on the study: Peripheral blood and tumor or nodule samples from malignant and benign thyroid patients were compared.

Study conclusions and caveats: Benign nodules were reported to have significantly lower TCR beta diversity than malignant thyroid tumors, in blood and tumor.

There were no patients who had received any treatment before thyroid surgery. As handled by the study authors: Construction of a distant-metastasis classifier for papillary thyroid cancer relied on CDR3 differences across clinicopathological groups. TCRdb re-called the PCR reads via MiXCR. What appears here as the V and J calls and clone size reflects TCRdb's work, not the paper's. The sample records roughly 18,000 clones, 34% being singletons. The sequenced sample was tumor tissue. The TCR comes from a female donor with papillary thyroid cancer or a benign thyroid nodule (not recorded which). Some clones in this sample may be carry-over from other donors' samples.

DNA for the CDR3: TGTGCCAGCAGCTTAGTTCTGGCCTACGAGCAGTACTTC. Translating gives CASSLVLAYEQYF. The rearrangement joins TRBV7-2 to TRBJ2-7; D gene unclear. The CDR3 runs 13 residues. The ends were cut back, 1 base at V and 2 bases at J, with 6 bases in the middle. From germline, CDR1 is SGHTA and CDR2 FQGNSA.